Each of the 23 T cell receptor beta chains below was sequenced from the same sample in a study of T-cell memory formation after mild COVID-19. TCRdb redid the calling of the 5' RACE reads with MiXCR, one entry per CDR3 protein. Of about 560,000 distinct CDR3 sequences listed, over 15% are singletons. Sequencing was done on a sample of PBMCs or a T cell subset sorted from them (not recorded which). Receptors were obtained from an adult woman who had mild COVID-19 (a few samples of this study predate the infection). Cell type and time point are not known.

The CDR3 DNA follows: TGTGCCAGCAAAATCTGGGGGTCTAGCACTGAAGCTTTCTTT. Its protein is CASKIWGSSTEAFF. The J gene is TRBJ1-1, the V gene TRBV6-5, with a weak D call TRBD1 (5 bases). The CDR3 spans 14 residues. In germline, CDR1 is MNHEY, CDR2 SVGAGI. Trimming pared 7 bases from V and 4 bases from J, leaving 16 bases between.

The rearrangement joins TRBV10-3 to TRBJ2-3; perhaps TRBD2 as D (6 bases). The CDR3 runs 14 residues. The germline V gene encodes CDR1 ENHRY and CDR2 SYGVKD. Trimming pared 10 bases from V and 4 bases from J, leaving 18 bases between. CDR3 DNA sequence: TGTGCCACCGGGGACTCAATAGAGCCAGATACGCAGTATTTT. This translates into CATGDSIEPDTQYF.

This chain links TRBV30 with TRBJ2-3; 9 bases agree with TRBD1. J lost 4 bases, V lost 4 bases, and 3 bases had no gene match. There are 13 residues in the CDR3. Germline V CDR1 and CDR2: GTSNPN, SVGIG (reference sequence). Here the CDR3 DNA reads TGTGCCTGGACTACAGGGGGCTCAGATACGCAGTATTTT. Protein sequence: CAWTTGGSDTQYF.

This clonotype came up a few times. CDR3 sequence (DNA): TGTGCCAGCAGTCCGGCCGGGGGGGGACAGGGGCGATATCAGCCCCAGCATTTT. This translates into CASSPAGGGQGRYQPQHF. The chain couples TRBV6-6 to TRBJ1-5; 10 bases match TRBD1. The CDR3 is 18 amino acids. Germline CDR1 reads MNHNY; CDR2 reads SVGAGI (reference sequence). V dropped 5 bases and J dropped 5; count of bases not matched to a gene: 15.

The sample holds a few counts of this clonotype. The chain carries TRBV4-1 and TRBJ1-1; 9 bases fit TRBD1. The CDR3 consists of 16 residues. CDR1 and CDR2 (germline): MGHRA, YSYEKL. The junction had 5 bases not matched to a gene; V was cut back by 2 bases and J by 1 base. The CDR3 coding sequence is TGCGCCAGCAGCCAACCGGGACAGGGACGGAACACTGAAGCTTTCTTT. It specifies CASSQPGQGRNTEAFF.

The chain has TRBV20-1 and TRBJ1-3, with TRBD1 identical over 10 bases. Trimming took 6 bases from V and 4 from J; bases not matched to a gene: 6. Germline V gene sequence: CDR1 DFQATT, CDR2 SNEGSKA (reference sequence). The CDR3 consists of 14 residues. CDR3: CSAKGQGMGNTIYF. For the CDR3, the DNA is TGCAGTGCCAAGGGACAGGGGATGGGAAACACCATATATTTT.

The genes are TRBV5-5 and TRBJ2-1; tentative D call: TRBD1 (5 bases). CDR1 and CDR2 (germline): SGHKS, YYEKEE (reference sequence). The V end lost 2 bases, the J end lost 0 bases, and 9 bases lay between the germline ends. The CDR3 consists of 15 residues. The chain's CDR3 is CASSLPGRSYNEQFF. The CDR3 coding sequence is TGTGCCAGCAGCTTACCAGGGCGCTCCTACAATGAGCAGTTCTTC. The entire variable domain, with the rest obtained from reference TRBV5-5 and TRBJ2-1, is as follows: DAGVTQSPTHLIKTRGQQVTLRCSPISGHKSVSWYQQVLGQGPQFIFQYYEKEERGRGNFPDRFSARQFPNYSSELNVNALLLGDSALYLCASSLPGRSYNEQFFGPGTRLTVL.

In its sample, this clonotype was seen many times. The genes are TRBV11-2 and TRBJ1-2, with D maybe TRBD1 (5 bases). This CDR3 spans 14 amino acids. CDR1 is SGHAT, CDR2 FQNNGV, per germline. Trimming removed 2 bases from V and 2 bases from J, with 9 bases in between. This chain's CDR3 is CASSLQGSNYGYTF. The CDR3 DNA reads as TGTGCCAGCAGCTTACAGGGTTCCAACTATGGCTACACCTTC. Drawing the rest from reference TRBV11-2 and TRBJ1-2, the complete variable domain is EAGVAQSPRYKIIEKRQSVAFWCNPISGHATLYWYQQILGQGPKLLIQFQNNGVVDDSQLPKDRFSAERLKGVDSTLKIQPAKLEDSAVYLCASSLQGSNYGYTFGSGTRLTVV.

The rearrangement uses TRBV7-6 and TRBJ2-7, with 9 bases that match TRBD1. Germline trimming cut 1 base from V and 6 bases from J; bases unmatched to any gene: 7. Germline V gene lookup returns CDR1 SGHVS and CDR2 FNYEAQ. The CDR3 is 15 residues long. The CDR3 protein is CASSLVRDRDAEQYF. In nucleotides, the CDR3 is TGTGCCAGCAGCTTAGTGCGGGACAGGGACGCCGAGCAGTACTTC.

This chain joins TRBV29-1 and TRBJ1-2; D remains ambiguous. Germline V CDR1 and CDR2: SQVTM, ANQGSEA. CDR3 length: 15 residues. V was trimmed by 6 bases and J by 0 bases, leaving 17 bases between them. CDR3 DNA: TGCAGCGTATGGGGTAGAAGGGCCGCTAACTATGGCTACACCTTC. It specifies CSVWGRRAANYGYTF.

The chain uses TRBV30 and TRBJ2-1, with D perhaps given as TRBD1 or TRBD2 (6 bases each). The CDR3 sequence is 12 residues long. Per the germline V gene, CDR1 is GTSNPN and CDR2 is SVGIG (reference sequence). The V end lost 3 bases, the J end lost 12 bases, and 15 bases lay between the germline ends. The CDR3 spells CAWSGGGPAQFF. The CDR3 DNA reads TGTGCCTGGAGCGGAGGGGGACCGGCGCAGTTCTTC.

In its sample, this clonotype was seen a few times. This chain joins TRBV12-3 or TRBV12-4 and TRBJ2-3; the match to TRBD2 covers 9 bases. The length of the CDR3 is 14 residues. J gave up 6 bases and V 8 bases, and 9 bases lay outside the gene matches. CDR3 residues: CASLDSGGMDTQYF. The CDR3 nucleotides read TGTGCCAGCCTCGATAGCGGGGGAATGGATACGCAGTATTTT.

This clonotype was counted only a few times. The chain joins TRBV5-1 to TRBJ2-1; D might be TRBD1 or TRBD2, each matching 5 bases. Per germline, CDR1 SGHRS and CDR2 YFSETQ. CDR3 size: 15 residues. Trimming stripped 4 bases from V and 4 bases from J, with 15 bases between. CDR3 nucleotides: TGCGCCAGCAGCATATCCGGGACGCCGTACAATGAGCAGTTCTTC. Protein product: CASSISGTPYNEQFF.

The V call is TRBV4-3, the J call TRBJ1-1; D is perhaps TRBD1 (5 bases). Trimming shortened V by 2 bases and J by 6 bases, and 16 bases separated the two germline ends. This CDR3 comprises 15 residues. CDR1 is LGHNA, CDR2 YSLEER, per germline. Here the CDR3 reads CASSQWTSPRSEAFF. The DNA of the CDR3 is TGCGCCAGCAGCCAATGGACAAGCCCTCGCTCTGAAGCTTTCTTT.

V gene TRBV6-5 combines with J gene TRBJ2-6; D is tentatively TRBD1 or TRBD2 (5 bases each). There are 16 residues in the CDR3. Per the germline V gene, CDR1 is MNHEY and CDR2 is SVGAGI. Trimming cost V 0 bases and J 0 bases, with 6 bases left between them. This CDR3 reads CASSYSGGSGANVLTF. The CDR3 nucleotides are TGTGCCAGCAGTTACTCTGGGGGCTCTGGGGCCAACGTCCTGACTTTC.

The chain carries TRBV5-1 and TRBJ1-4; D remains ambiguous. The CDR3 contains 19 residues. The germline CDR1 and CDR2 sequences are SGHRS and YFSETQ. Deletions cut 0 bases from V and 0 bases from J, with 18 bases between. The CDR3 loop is CASSLAVGIPKATNEKLFF. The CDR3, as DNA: TGCGCCAGCAGCTTGGCCGTCGGGATACCGAAAGCAACTAATGAAAAACTGTTTTTT.

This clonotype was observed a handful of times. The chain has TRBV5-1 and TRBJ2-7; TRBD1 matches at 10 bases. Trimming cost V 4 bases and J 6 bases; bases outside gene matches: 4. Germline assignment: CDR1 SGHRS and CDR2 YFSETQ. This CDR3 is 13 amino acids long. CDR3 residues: CASSTRDRGEQYF. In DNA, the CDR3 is TGCGCCAGCAGCACCCGGGACAGGGGCGAGCAGTACTTC.

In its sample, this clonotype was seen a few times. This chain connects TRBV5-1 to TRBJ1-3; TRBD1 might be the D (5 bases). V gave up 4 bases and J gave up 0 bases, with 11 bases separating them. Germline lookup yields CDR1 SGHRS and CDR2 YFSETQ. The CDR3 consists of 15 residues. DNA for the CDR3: TGCGCCAGCAGCGAGTGGACATACTCTGGAAACACCATATATTTT. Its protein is CASSEWTYSGNTIYF. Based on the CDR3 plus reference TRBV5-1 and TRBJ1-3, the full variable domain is KAGVTQTPRYLIKTRGQQVTLSCSPISGHRSVSWYQQTPGQGLQFLFEYFSETQRNKGNFPGRFSGRQFSNSRSEMNVSTLELGDSALYLCASSEWTYSGNTIYFGEGSWLTVV.

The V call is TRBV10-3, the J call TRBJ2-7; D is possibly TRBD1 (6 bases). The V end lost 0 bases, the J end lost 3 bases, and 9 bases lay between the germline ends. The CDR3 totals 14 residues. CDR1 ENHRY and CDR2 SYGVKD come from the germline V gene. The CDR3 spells CAISESGQRYEQYF. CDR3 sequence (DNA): TGTGCCATCAGTGAGTCAGGACAGCGCTACGAGCAGTACTTC.

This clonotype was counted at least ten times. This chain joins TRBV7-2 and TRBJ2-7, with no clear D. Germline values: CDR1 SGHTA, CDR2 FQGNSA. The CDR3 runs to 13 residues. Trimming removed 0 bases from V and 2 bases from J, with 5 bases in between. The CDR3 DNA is TGTGCCAGCAGCTTAGCGTCGCCCTACGAGCAGTACTTC. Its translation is CASSLASPYEQYF.

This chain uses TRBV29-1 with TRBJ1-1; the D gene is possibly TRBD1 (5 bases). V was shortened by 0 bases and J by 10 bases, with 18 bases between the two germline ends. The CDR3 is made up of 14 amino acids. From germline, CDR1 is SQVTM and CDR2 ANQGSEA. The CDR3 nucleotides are TGCAGCGTTGAAGACTGGCGGACACTCGGAGGAGCTTTCTTT. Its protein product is CSVEDWRTLGGAFF.

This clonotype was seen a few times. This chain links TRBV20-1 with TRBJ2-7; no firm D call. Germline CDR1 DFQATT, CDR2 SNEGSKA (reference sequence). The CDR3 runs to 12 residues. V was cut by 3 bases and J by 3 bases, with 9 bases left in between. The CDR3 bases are TGCAGTGCTAGTCCCGACGGCTACGAGCAGTACTTC. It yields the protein CSASPDGYEQYF.

Written as DNA, the CDR3 is TGTGCCAGCAAAATCTCGGGCGGGGGATTGCAGTATTTT. Translated, it gives CASKISGGGLQYF. The V and J genes are TRBV2 and TRBJ2-3, with TRBD2 matching 7 bases. The germline CDR1 and CDR2 sequences are SNHLY and FYNNEI. The CDR3 extends over 13 amino acids. The V and J ends lost 7 bases and 11 bases, in that order; junction bases with no gene match: 12.